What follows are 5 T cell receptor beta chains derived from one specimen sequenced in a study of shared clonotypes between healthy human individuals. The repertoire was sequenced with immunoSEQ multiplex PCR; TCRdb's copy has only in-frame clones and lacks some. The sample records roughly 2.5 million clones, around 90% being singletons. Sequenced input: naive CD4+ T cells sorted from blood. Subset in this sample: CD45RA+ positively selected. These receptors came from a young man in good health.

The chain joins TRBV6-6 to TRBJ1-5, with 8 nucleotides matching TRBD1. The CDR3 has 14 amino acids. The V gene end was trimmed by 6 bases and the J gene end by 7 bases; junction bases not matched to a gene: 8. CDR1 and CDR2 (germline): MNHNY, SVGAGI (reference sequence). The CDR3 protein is CASSPGQGHQPQHF. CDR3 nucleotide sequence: TGTGCCAGCAGCCCCGGACAGGGACACCAGCCCCAGCATTTT.

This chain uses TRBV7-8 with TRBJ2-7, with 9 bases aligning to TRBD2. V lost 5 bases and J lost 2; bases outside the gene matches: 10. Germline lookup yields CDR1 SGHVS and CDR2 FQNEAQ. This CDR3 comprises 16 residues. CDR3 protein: CASSRSGASGTYEQYF. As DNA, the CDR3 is TGTGCCAGCAGCCGGTCTGGGGCTAGCGGGACCTACGAGCAGTACTTC.

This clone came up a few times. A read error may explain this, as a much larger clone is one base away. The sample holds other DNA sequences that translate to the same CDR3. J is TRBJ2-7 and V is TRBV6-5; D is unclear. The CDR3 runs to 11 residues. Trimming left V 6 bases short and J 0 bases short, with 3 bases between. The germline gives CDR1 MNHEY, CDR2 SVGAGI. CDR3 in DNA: TGTGCCAGCAGCACCTCCTACGAGCAGTACTTC. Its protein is CASSTSYEQYF.

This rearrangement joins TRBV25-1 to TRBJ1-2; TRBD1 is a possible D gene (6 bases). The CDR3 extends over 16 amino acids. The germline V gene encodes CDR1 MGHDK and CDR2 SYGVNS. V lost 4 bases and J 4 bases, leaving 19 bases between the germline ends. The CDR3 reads CASSGSLGPGAYGYTF. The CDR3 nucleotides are TGTGCCAGCAGTGGGTCACTGGGCCCAGGGGCCTATGGCTACACCTTC.

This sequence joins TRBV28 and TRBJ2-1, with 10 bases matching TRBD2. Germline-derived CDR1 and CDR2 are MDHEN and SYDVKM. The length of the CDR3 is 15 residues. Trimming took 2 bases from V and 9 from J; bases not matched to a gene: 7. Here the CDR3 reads CASSLGLAGASEQFF. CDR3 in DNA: TGTGCCAGCAGTTTAGGTCTAGCGGGAGCCTCTGAGCAGTTCTTC.